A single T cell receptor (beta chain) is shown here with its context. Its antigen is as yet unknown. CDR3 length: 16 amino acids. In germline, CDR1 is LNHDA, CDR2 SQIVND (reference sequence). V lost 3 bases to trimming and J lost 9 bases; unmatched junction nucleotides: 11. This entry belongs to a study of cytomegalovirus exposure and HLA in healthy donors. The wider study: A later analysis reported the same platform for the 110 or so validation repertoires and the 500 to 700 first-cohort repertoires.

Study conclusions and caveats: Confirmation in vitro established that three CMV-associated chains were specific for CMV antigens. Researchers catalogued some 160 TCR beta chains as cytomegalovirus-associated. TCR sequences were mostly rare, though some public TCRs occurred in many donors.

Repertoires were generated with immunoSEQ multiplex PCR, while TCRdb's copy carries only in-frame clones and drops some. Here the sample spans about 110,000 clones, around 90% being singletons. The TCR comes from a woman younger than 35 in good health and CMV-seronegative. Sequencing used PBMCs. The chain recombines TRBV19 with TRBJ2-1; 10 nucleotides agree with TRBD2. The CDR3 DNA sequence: TGTGCCAGTAGTATTGGTGCGGCTAGCGGGAGCGGTGAGCAGTTCTTC. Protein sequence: CASSIGAASGSGEQFF.